This T cell receptor beta chain was found in a study of blood T cell dynamics during melanoma immunotherapy (TCRdb year 2020). Regarding the research as a whole: Patients had metastatic melanoma and received first-line pembrolizumab or nivolumab plus ipilimumab as standard of care in the United Kingdom. To find early correlates of response, the study profiled the peripheral T cell receptor repertoires of patients with metastatic melanoma both before and after one cycle of checkpoint inhibitor therapy. The training cohort was made up of consecutive patients, while a further independent group of patients from the same centre was pooled to form an external validation set.

The label giving this sample's time point can be read as: pre-treatment baseline. Blood samples were collected before treatment (T0) and at week 3 (W3), after the first cycle of checkpoint blockade. Except for two patients with rapid clinical progression, response was assessed 12 weeks after the first infusion by RECIST 1.1; disease control meant complete response, partial response or stable disease. Any patient who had received prior systemic cancer treatment, was on concomitant immunosuppressant therapy or had synchronous other active malignancies was excluded. TCR beta was sequenced in both bulk PBMC and plasma cell-free DNA in order to track circulating cells as well as T cell turnover. Lymphoprep and SepMate tubes were used to isolate PBMC from blood, and red cell lysis was then performed. DNA from PBMC and sorted T cell subsets was extracted with QIAamp DNA Blood Mini kits. Every bulk PBMC sample had a fixed 350 ng of DNA loaded. TCR beta CDR3 sequences were amplified from genomic DNA using the immunoSEQ TCRb Assay kit according to manufacturer instructions. The KAPA Library Quantification Kit for Illumina platforms was used to quantify pooled libraries by qPCR. Sequencing of the pooled libraries was done on an Illumina NextSeq 500, with clustering at roughly 0.55-1.1 pM. Per the source publication's procedure: TCR data were analyzed using immunoSEQ ANALYZER and the R LymphoSeq package. A rearrangement efficiency score was calculated as productive divided by the sum of productive and non-productive CDR3 sequences. Clonality was measured with the Gini coefficient and diversity with the Renyi index at alpha=1, compared pairwise between timepoints within each patient. Clonal relatedness, based on an edit distance of 3, and repertoire similarity, based on the Bhattacharyya coefficient, were both computed in LymphoSeq. Linear discriminant analysis on week-3 changes in clonality and diversity was built with the R MASS and caret packages to classify response. TCRdb limited this immuneACCESS table to in-frame rearrangements with V and J called. A share of clones is missing; checked studies link under half to unresolved V genes, and the rest is unexplained. The DNA was the basis for D and trimming; V, J and clone size are from that table. The sample yields almost 25,000 clones; roughly 87% were counted once. The ten largest clones represent 4.6% of the sample.

Study-wide findings and limitations: A bifurcated reorganization of the PBMC repertoire at W3, with increased clonality or increased diversity, was observed in patients who later achieved disease control, unlike in progressors. The relatively small sample size was recognized as a factor that could limit how well the results generalize. The study was unable to establish whether the T cell clones driving the repertoire changes were melanoma-specific or instead reflected general immune activation.

Concerning this clone itself: The antigen it binds to is not known. No clone much larger than this one lies a single base away; base qualities are absent.

V gives up 6 bases and J gives up 4 bases, and the segment between their germline ends measures 4 bases. CDR1 and CDR2, looked up from the germline V gene (reference sequence), are WNHNN and SYGVQD. The CDR3 goes from the cysteine to the phenylalanine over 10 residues. Only the CDR3 portion is preserved as DNA: 30 bases, with reading frame beginning at the first base. Recombination linked TRBV10-1 to TRBJ2-7; no D segment can be confidently identified. The material was blood, obtained from a patient treated with checkpoint blockade. The source of this sequence is a human donor with melanoma. For the CDR3, the sequence is CASRYYEQYF. The DNA sequence is as follows: TGCGCCAGCAGGTATTACGAGCAGTACTTC.